Below are 9 T cell receptor beta chains sequenced from a single sample in a study of blood T cells in healthy people across ages. A J-beta primer mix and a sample-barcoded 5' primer were used in a second PCR of about 7 to 12 cycles. TCRdb re-analysed the 5' RACE reads in MiXCR, keeping a single row per CDR3 protein. The table records about 1,500,000 distinct CDR3 sequences, over 25% of them present only once. Sequences were obtained from blood. These receptors came from a woman in her twenties or thirties in good health.

This clonotype was recorded many times. The gene calls are TRBV7-2 and TRBJ1-5; D is uncertain. CDR3 size: 15 residues. Trimming took 5 bases from V and 1 from J, leaving 12 bases between them. CDR1 and CDR2 from the germline V gene are SGHTA and FQGNSA. DNA of the CDR3: TGTGCCAGCAGCCCGGACGGTTTGAGCAATCAGCCCCAGCATTTT. Amino acid sequence: CASSPDGLSNQPQHF.

The chain is built from TRBV6-5 and TRBJ2-3, with 8 nucleotides matching TRBD2. The CDR3 is 16 residues long. The germline gives CDR1 MNHEY, CDR2 SVGAGI. The J segment lost 0 bases and the V segment lost 5 bases, leaving 7 bases of the junction unmatched. CDR3: CASSRGVAGSTDTQYF. In DNA form, the CDR3 reads TGTGCCAGCAGTCGAGGGGTAGCGGGGAGCACAGATACGCAGTATTTT.

This clonotype has a count of ten or more. This sequence joins TRBV6-4 and TRBJ1-2; TRBD1 might be the D (6 bases). Germline CDR1 and CDR2: MRHNA and SNTAGT. Trimming removed 2 bases from V and 8 bases from J, with 12 bases in between. The CDR3 is 13 residues long. CDR3 sequence: CASSDGGGRGYTF. DNA for the CDR3: TGTGCCAGCAGTGACGGTGGGGGCAGAGGCTACACCTTC.

This clonotype occurred once. The chain links TRBV18 to TRBJ2-1; 7 nucleotides line up with TRBD2. This CDR3 region has 16 residues. With V trimmed by 3 bases and J by 0 bases, 5 bases remained unmatched. From germline, CDR1 is KGHSH and CDR2 LQKENI. The CDR3, as DNA: TGTGCCAGCTCACCCCGGGAGGTAAGCTCCTACAATGAGCAGTTCTTC. Translated: CASSPREVSSYNEQFF.

This clonotype turned up a few times. The chain is built from TRBV7-6 and TRBJ2-5; the match to TRBD2 covers 8 bases. The end of the DNA aligns better with TRBJ2-7, so the J call may be wrong. The CDR3 totals 13 residues. Germline V lookup: CDR1 SGHVS, CDR2 FNYEAQ. The CDR3 is CASSKREGYEQYF. As DNA, the CDR3 is TGTGCCAGCAGCAAACGGGAGGGGTACGAGCAGTACTTC.

The chain couples TRBV2 to TRBJ2-3, with no clear D. Trimming pared 6 bases from V and 4 bases from J, leaving 14 bases between. Germline V gives CDR1 SNHLY, CDR2 FYNNEI. The CDR3 consists of 14 residues. The CDR3 bases are TGTGCCAGCAGCTCCCCCTTGGGGTCAGATACGCAGTATTTT. Translation gives CASSSPLGSDTQYF.

As to this clonotype: Just one base apart from a much larger clone, this may be a read error. This chain links TRBV11-3 with TRBJ2-3; D might be TRBD2 (6 bases). This CDR3 has 14 amino acids. CDR1 is SGHNT, CDR2 YENEEA, per germline. The CDR3 is CANSLGTFTDTQYF. The CDR3 DNA follows: TGTGCCAACAGCTTAGGGACTTTCACAGATACGCAGTATTTT.

The chain links TRBV7-9 to TRBJ2-3, with 8 bases that match TRBD1. V dropped 6 bases and J dropped 4; count of bases not matched to a gene: 9. The CDR3 loop spans 15 amino acids. Germline CDR1 and CDR2: SEHNR and FQNEAQ (reference sequence). The CDR3 DNA is TGTGCCAGCAGTTTCAGGGGGCTGATCGCAGATACGCAGTATTTT. Translation gives CASSFRGLIADTQYF.

This clonotype has at least ten counts. The chain is built from TRBV4-3 and TRBJ2-5, with 9 nucleotides matching TRBD2. CDR1 LGHNA and CDR2 YSLEER come from the germline V gene. This CDR3 contains 16 residues. V lost 0 bases to trimming and J lost 5 bases; unmatched junction nucleotides: 7. DNA of the CDR3: TGCGCCAGCAGCCAAGATCGGGGACTAGCTTGGGAGACCCAGTACTTC. Amino acid sequence: CASSQDRGLAWETQYF.